The clone carrying this T cell receptor (beta chain) was counted at least ten times. The data were taken from a study of low-dose radiotherapy and immunotherapy resistance in tumors. Overall study context: Intravenous cyclophosphamide at 200 mg/m2 preceded radiation and immunotherapy by one day, every two weeks. Aspirin 300 mg, taken orally and daily, was given to patients for four cycles from cycle 1 day 1.

Indicated time point: after trial treatment. The treatment: LDRT plus nivolumab, ipilimumab, low-dose cyclophosphamide and aspirin (RACIN trial). The therapy administered to donors comprised nivolumab, ipilimumab, aspirin, low-dose cyclophosphamide and low-dose radiotherapy. The V gene lost 3 bases and the J gene lost 3 bases, with 8 bases spanning the gap. This CDR3 is 13 amino acids long. Germline-derived CDR1 and CDR2 are SQVTM and ANQGSEA. TRAV and TRBV primers primed cDNA for both TCRalpha and TCRbeta. The authors amplified TCRs for about 18 PCR cycles with a constant-region primer and a V-primer adapter. Amplification (by in vitro transcription) was performed on isolated mRNA. MiXCR was run by TCRdb on the reads, yielding one entry per CDR3 protein. The data hold approximately 100,000 distinct CDR3 sequences, with less than 25% observed a single time.

The TCR was taken from a male donor with prostate cancer. The rearrangement uses TRBV29-1 and TRBJ2-2; possibly TRBD1 for D (5 bases). Sequencing used PBMCs, obtained after low-dose radiotherapy plus immunotherapy. CDR3 DNA sequence: TGCAGCGTTGACAGGGCGGACACCGGGGAGCTGTTTTTT. It specifies CSVDRADTGELFF.